This is a list of T cell receptor beta chains from one sample in a study of blood T cell repertoires in COVID-19. Produced via immunoSEQ multiplex PCR; TCRdb's table is partial and in-frame only. The sample comprises roughly 380,000 clones, more than 75% of which are singletons, and over 0.95% rests with the top ten. Sequencing input: peripheral blood. These receptors were taken from a human donor with acute or convalescent COVID-19. The donor label of this sample is uncertain. Both conserved end residues are part of each CDR3. Each record gives: CDR3 DNA, CDR3 protein, D gene, J gene, V gene, CDR3 length, clone size. The D gene is left open where the match is weak. The size field is filled for only some rows; it gives once, few, many or a size class.

TGCAGCGTTGAAGAAACTTTCCCAAGCTACGAGCAGTACTTC,CSVEETFPSYEQYF,.,TRBJ2-7,TRBV29-1,14,.
TGTGCCAGCAGTCCTGGGGCAGTCACTGAAGCTTTCTTT,CASSPGAVTEAFF,.,TRBJ1-1,TRBV6-6,13,once
TGTGCCAGCAGCCGAGGACAGGGGGACACTGAAGCTTTCTTT,CASSRGQGDTEAFF,TRBD1,TRBJ1-1,TRBV3-1/TRBV3-2,14,.
TGCAGCGTCGGGACATCTGGAAACACCATATATTTT,CSVGTSGNTIYF,.,TRBJ1-3,TRBV29-1,12,.
TGTGCCAGCAGCGTAGCCTGGCGTCTAGCCTACGAGCAGTACTTC,CASSVAWRLAYEQYF,.,TRBJ2-7,TRBV9,15,.
TGTGCCAGCAGACCGAACCTAGACTCATACGAGCAGTACTTC,CASRPNLDSYEQYF,.,TRBJ2-7,TRBV9,14,.
TGTGCCAGCAGTGATTGGGGGGTTTACGAGCAGTACTTC,CASSDWGVYEQYF,.,TRBJ2-7,TRBV6-1,13,.
TGTGCCATCGTCGACAGGGCCGGGGGCTACACCTTC,CAIVDRAGGYTF,TRBD1,TRBJ1-2,TRBV28,12,.
TGTGCCAGCAGTTCCTGGACAGTTAACACTGAAGCTTTCTTT,CASSSWTVNTEAFF,.,TRBJ1-1,TRBV6-2/TRBV6-3,14,.
TGTGCCAGCACCCTACAGACAGGGGCGAACACCGGGGAGCTGTTTTTT,CASTLQTGANTGELFF,TRBD1,TRBJ2-2,TRBV28,16,few
TGTGCCAGCAGTGATTGGGGACTAGCGGGACGCAATGAGCAGTTCTTC,CASSDWGLAGRNEQFF,TRBD2,TRBJ2-1,TRBV2,16,.
TGTGCCAGCAGCCCCGGGGGACTAGTAAATGGTGAGCAGTTCTTC,CASSPGGLVNGEQFF,TRBD2,TRBJ2-1,TRBV5-4,15,.
TGTGCCAGCAGTTACTCGATACGCCAACCCCAGGGGAAACTGTTTTTT,CASSYSIRQPQGKLFF,.,TRBJ1-4,TRBV6-5,16,.
TGTGCCAGTAGTTCCTCCGGACGGGGGTCCAATCAGCCCCAGCATTTT,CASSSSGRGSNQPQHF,.,TRBJ1-5,TRBV19,16,.
TGTGCCAGCAGCGGTGGGACAGTGAGAGGGGCTTATAATGAAAAACTGTTTTTT,CASSGGTVRGAYNEKLFF,TRBD1,TRBJ1-4,TRBV9,18,once
TGCGCCAGCAGCCGAATCGGGACAGGGGTAGAGACCCAGTACTTC,CASSRIGTGVETQYF,TRBD1,TRBJ2-5,TRBV4-1,15,.
TGTGCCACGGGCCCCGGGGACAGGGGGCTTGGCTATGGCTACACCTTC,CATGPGDRGLGYGYTF,TRBD1,TRBJ1-2,TRBV15,16,once
TGTGCCAGCAGCCCCCGGGACTTCAATGAGCAGTTCTTC,CASSPRDFNEQFF,.,TRBJ2-1,TRBV4-2,13,few
TGTGCCACCAGTGATTCTGGACTAGCGTCCGAGAGCGGGACCCAGTACTTC,CATSDSGLASESGTQYF,TRBD2,TRBJ2-5,TRBV24-1,17,.
TGTGCCAGCAGTGCGGCAGCGGTGAACACTGAAGCTTTCTTT,CASSAAAVNTEAFF,.,TRBJ1-1,TRBV2,14,.
TGCAGCGTTGAAGATCTTGTCAGGGAATTTGTTAAGGGCTACACCTTC,CSVEDLVREFVKGYTF,.,TRBJ1-2,TRBV29-1,16,.
TGTGCCAGCTCACCTACAGGGGATCACTATGGCTACACCTTC,CASSPTGDHYGYTF,TRBD1,TRBJ1-2,TRBV18,14,few
TGCGCCAGCAGCAGAGGACAGGCCGCCGAGACCCAGTACTTC,CASSRGQAAETQYF,TRBD1,TRBJ2-5,TRBV5-1,14,.
TGTGCCAGCAGTTCACCGACAGGGGGTAGCTATGGCTACACCTTC,CASSSPTGGSYGYTF,TRBD1,TRBJ1-2,TRBV28,15,.
TGCAGCGTTCGGACAGGGGAAGAGACCCAGTACTTC,CSVRTGEETQYF,TRBD1,TRBJ2-5,TRBV29-1,12,.
TGTGCCAGTAGCCAAAGCGGAGAGGTCTACAATGAGCAGTTCTTC,CASSQSGEVYNEQFF,.,TRBJ2-1,TRBV19,15,.
TGCAGTGCTAGTCTGGGTCACAGGGACGCTTTCTTT,CSASLGHRDAFF,.,TRBJ1-1,TRBV20-1,12,.
TGTGCCAGCAGCTTGGCCTCTACTAGCGGGGGGTACAATGAGCAGTTCTTC,CASSLASTSGGYNEQFF,TRBD2,TRBJ2-1,TRBV5-4,17,.